These 13 T cell receptor beta chains share one sample of origin, sequenced in a study of human versus mouse CDR3 diversity and MHC coevolution. Sequencing used immunoSEQ multiplex PCR; TCRdb keeps in-frame clones, though not all of them. This sample yields roughly 80,000 clones, of which around 93% are seen a single time; 1.1% to 1.5% belongs to the top ten. The sample was naive CD4+ T cells from blood. The subset: CD45RO-negative CD62L-positive naive CD4 T cells. The source is a person aged 25 to 69 in good health.

The chain has TRBV11-2 and TRBJ2-5; 8 positions match TRBD1. Per germline, CDR1 SGHAT and CDR2 FQNNGV. There are 15 residues in the CDR3. V lost 4 bases, J lost 7 bases, and 11 bases stayed unmatched. The CDR3: CASSSPRDRWGTQYF. Here the CDR3 DNA reads TGTGCCAGCAGCTCCCCCCGGGACAGGTGGGGGACCCAGTACTTC.

This sequence joins TRBV5-4 and TRBJ2-5; D might be TRBD2 (5 bases). The closer fit of TRBJ2-7 to the DNA end suggests the J call may be wrong. The germline V gene has CDR1 SGHNT and CDR2 YYREEE (reference sequence). CDR3 length equals 14 residues. CDR3 in DNA: TGTGCCAGCAGCTTTAGCGTTATCTCCTACGAGCAGTACTTC. This gives the protein CASSFSVISYEQYF.

The chain carries TRBV4-3 and TRBJ1-2; D gene uncertain. The germline V gene has CDR1 LGHNA and CDR2 YSLEER. Trimming cost V 0 bases and J 4 bases, with 9 bases left between them. The CDR3 contains 14 residues. The CDR3 nucleotides read TGCGCCAGCAGCCAAGACTCGGGAATCTATGGCTACACCTTC. Protein product: CASSQDSGIYGYTF.

The chain employs TRBV20-1 and TRBJ2-7; D is unresolved. Trimming left V 3 bases short and J 6 bases short, with 9 bases between. Germline CDR1 reads DFQATT; CDR2 reads SNEGSKA (reference sequence). CDR3 length equals 11 residues. The CDR3 here is CSARRGSEQYF. In nucleotides, the CDR3 is TGCAGTGCTAGGAGAGGCAGCGAGCAGTACTTC.

This clone was recorded once. J is TRBJ1-2 and V is TRBV6-1; TRBD1 might be the D (5 bases). The ends were cut back, 7 bases at V and 0 bases at J, with 15 bases in the middle. CDR1 is MNHNS, CDR2 SASEGT, per germline. This CDR3 comprises 15 residues. The CDR3 here is CASTQRQWPNYGYTF. Here the CDR3 DNA reads TGTGCCAGCACCCAGAGACAGTGGCCTAACTATGGCTACACCTTC.

V and J are TRBV7-3 and TRBJ2-1, with D possibly being TRBD2 (6 bases). This CDR3 has 16 residues. In germline, CDR1 is SGHTA, CDR2 FQGTGA. With 5 bases removed from V and 4 bases from J, the gap between germline ends came to 18 bases. CDR3 in amino acids: CASSPGGLLSYNEQFF. The DNA of the CDR3 is TGTGCCAGCAGCCCCGGAGGGTTACTGTCTTACAATGAGCAGTTCTTC.

The chain couples TRBV6-5 to TRBJ2-3; 7 bases match TRBD1. This CDR3 spans 13 amino acids. Losses at the gene ends were 7 bases for V and 5 bases for J; bases not matched to a gene: 6. Germline loops: CDR1 MNHEY, CDR2 SVGAGI. The CDR3 DNA reads TGTGCCAGCAACGGACAGGACGTAGATACGCAGTATTTT. Its protein is CASNGQDVDTQYF.

Of note for this clone: A read error may account for a junction end that differs from germline. The gene calls are TRBV6-4 and TRBJ1-2, with 8 bases identical to TRBD1. This CDR3 is built from 13 residues. CDR1 is MRHNA and CDR2 is SNTAGT in the germline V gene. The CDR3 here is CVSSGTGSYGYTF. The CDR3 DNA follows: TGTGTCAGCAGTGGGACAGGATCGTATGGCTACACCTTC.

The chain employs TRBV5-1 and TRBJ1-5, with TRBD1 as a possible D gene (6 bases). Trimming removed 3 bases at V and 1 base at J, with 20 bases between. The CDR3 length is 18 residues. CDR1 SGHRS and CDR2 YFSETQ come from the germline V gene. CDR3 nucleotide sequence: TGCGCCAGCAGCTCCCGAGGAGACAGGATATGGAGCAATCAGCCCCAGCATTTT. It yields the protein CASSSRGDRIWSNQPQHF. The whole variable domain, filled in from reference TRBV5-1 and TRBJ1-5, reads KAGVTQTPRYLIKTRGQQVTLSCSPISGHRSVSWYQQTPGQGLQFLFEYFSETQRNKGNFPGRFSGRQFSNSRSEMNVSTLELGDSALYLCASSSRGDRIWSNQPQHFGDGTRLSIL.

V and J are TRBV4-3 and TRBJ1-5; D not certain. Between the trimmed V and J ends, which lost 0 bases and 2 bases, there was a span of 8 bases. This CDR3 spans 15 amino acids. From germline, CDR1 is LGHNA and CDR2 YSLEER. The CDR3 DNA is TGCGCCAGCAGCCAAGATTTGGCACGCAATCAGCCCCAGCATTTT. As protein: CASSQDLARNQPQHF.

This clone came up a few times. The chain recombines TRBV7-2 with TRBJ1-2; weak D call: TRBD1 (6 bases). Germline loops: CDR1 SGHTA, CDR2 FQGNSA. The germline V and J ends were trimmed by 0 bases and 4 bases, with 12 bases remaining between them. This CDR3 has 15 residues. CDR3 bases: TGTGCCAGCAGCTTAGCGACAGGAACTGCCTATGGCTACACCTTC. This codes for CASSLATGTAYGYTF.

V usage is TRBV28 and J usage is TRBJ2-1; 9 bases fit TRBD2. V lost 5 bases to trimming and J lost 8 bases; unmatched junction nucleotides: 13. CDR3 length: 16 residues. CDR1 is MDHEN and CDR2 is SYDVKM in the germline V gene. The CDR3 spells CASSPGGLAKGDEQFF. DNA for the CDR3: TGTGCCAGCAGTCCGGGGGGACTAGCCAAGGGAGATGAGCAGTTCTTC.

The chain joins TRBV6-6 to TRBJ2-2; possible D gene TRBD2, 5 bases. The V gene's germline CDR1 is MNHNY and CDR2 SVGAGI (reference sequence). The CDR3 loop spans 15 amino acids. Trimming left V 7 bases short and J 6 bases short, with 18 bases between. CDR3 residues: CASTLNRRFSGELFF. The CDR3 DNA follows: TGTGCCAGCACTTTAAACCGGAGGTTCTCCGGGGAGCTGTTTTTT.